In its sample, the clone carrying this T cell receptor beta chain was seen a few times. The CDR3 is 16 amino acids. Germline trimming cut 5 bases from V and 5 bases from J; bases unmatched to any gene: 14. Per the germline V gene, CDR1 is LGHNA and CDR2 is YNFKEQ. The record originates from a study of blood T cell repertoires in COVID-19. Study information: Acute and convalescent COVID-19 samples came from the United States, Italy and Spain.

Each participant's cohort was designated according to participant-reported clinical history. Here immunoSEQ multiplex PCR was the method, and the copy in TCRdb shows in-frame clones only, minus some. Of some 300,000 clones listed, around 90% are singletons. The clonotype originates from a woman in her 30s who had recovered from COVID-19. Sequenced input: PBMCs or T cells enriched from blood (not recorded which). This sequence joins TRBV4-2 and TRBJ2-5; 7 positions agree with TRBD2. This CDR3 reads CASSARSREGGETQYF. CDR3 coding DNA: TGTGCCAGCAGCGCGAGATCCAGGGAGGGCGGGGAGACCCAGTACTTC.